This TCR beta chain appears in the sequencing data of a study of cytomegalovirus exposure and HLA in healthy donors. As for the study in general: Unique TCR beta sequences numbering 120 million or so came from 150 million to 200 million T cells in an earlier analysis. Assignment to the Caucasian-associated ancestry cluster applied to approximately 80% of the roughly 420 genotyped donors. General observations from the study: Reported results showed that the classifier diagnosed cytomegalovirus status with high specificity and sensitivity.

Use of 60 Vbeta and 13 Jbeta primers characterized the PCR. Per the study methods: As a later analysis found, there were 80 million or so unique TCR beta chains, of which 8.5 million to 13 million were shared. Measured with immunoSEQ multiplex PCR; TCRdb has only the in-frame clones, and not every one. Clone size and the V and J calls come from that table; the DNA yielded D and trimming. This table holds more than 130,000 clones, about four fifths found once. About this clone: Its antigen is unknown.

This CDR3 is 14 amino acids long. Trimming took off 4 bases at V and 10 bases at J, with 18 bases between the two ends. Germline CDR1 reads SGHRS; CDR2 reads YFSETQ. The clonotype originates from a man aged 35 to 55 in good health and CMV-seropositive. The chain recombines TRBV5-1 with TRBJ2-1; D may be TRBD1 (5 bases). Sequencing was carried out using PBMCs. CDR3 sequence (DNA): TGCGCCAGCAGCCTACAACCGACAGTTCAAGAGCAGTTCTTC. It specifies CASSLQPTVQEQFF.